Below, 32 T cell receptor beta chains from the same sample are listed, as sequenced in a study of cytomegalovirus exposure and HLA in healthy donors. Researchers ran the PCR with 60 Vbeta and 13 Jbeta primers. The method was immunoSEQ multiplex PCR; TCRdb's version includes in-frame clones alone and lacks a portion of them. The table lists 150,000 to 200,000 clones, roughly three quarters of them singletons, with around 1.4% in the top ten. The material sequenced was PBMCs. The source is a woman aged 45-65 years in good health and CMV-seronegative.

The chain employs TRBV6-6 and TRBJ2-1; 7 positions match TRBD2. There are 14 residues in the CDR3. CDR1 is MNHNY, CDR2 SVGAGI, per germline (reference sequence). The junction had 5 bases not matched to a gene; V was cut back by 7 bases and J by 2 bases. CDR3 protein: CASTGDYPYNEQFF. Written as DNA, the CDR3 is TGTGCCAGCACGGGGGACTACCCCTACAATGAGCAGTTCTTC.

J is TRBJ2-7 and V is TRBV5-1, with a tentative D call TRBD2 (7 bases). CDR3 length: 15 residues. The germline V gene encodes CDR1 SGHRS and CDR2 YFSETQ. Trimming removed 1 base at V and 5 bases at J, with 16 bases between. CDR3 region: CASSLRGGLADEQYF. The CDR3 DNA is TGCGCCAGCAGCTTGCGCGGGGGCTTGGCTGACGAGCAGTACTTC.

V usage is TRBV6-6 and J usage is TRBJ1-5; a weak D match, TRBD1 (5 bases). V lost 8 bases, J lost 4 bases, and 12 bases lay in between. Per germline, CDR1 MNHNY and CDR2 SVGAGI (reference sequence). This CDR3 has 13 amino acids. For the CDR3, the DNA is TGTGCCAGCGGCCAGACAGAGAATCAGCCCCAGCATTTT. Its protein is CASGQTENQPQHF.

CDR3: CASKWGGGYTF. CDR3 nucleotides: TGTGCCAGTAAATGGGGCGGCGGCTACACCTTC. The genes are TRBV19 and TRBJ1-2; D is possibly TRBD1 (5 bases). V was shortened by 7 bases and J by 8 bases, with 11 bases between the two germline ends. CDR1 and CDR2 from the germline V gene are LNHDA and SQIVND (reference sequence). The CDR3 loop spans 11 amino acids.

V is TRBV14 and J is TRBJ2-3; 7 bases are a match to TRBD1. V shed 5 bases, J shed 3 bases, and the junction held 11 bases outside the gene matches. CDR1 SGHDN and CDR2 FVKESK come from the germline V gene. The length of the CDR3 is 16 residues. The CDR3 DNA sequence: TGTGCCAGCAGCGCCCAACAGGGGCGATGGACAGATACGCAGTATTTT. Its protein product is CASSAQQGRWTDTQYF.

V usage is TRBV2 and J usage is TRBJ2-7; 7 bases are shared with TRBD2. Trimming removed 6 bases from V and 7 bases from J; junction bases left unmatched: 9. The CDR3 consists of 13 residues. Germline lookup yields CDR1 SNHLY and CDR2 FYNNEI. The CDR3: CASSAREVAEQYF. As DNA, the CDR3 is TGTGCCAGCAGCGCTCGGGAGGTGGCGGAGCAGTACTTC.

V is TRBV6-5 and J is TRBJ2-7; possibly TRBD1 for D (6 bases). Per germline, CDR1 MNHEY and CDR2 SVGAGI. The CDR3 is made up of 13 amino acids. Trimming stripped 6 bases from V and 3 bases from J, with 12 bases between. The CDR3 coding sequence is TGTGCCAGCAGCCAAAAGACAGGCTACGAGCAGTACTTC. Translating it yields CASSQKTGYEQYF.

This clone was found many times. This chain connects TRBV13 to TRBJ2-2; TRBD2 matches at 8 bases. The germline CDR1 and CDR2 sequences are PRHDT and FYEKMQ (reference sequence). The CDR3 consists of 15 residues. With V trimmed by 1 base and J by 3 bases, 1 base remained unmatched. The DNA for the CDR3 is TGTGCCAGCAGCTTAGAAGCGGGAGACACCGGGGAGCTGTTTTTT. Its protein product is CASSLEAGDTGELFF.

The chain combines TRBV12-5 with TRBJ1-5, with D possibly matching TRBD1 (5 bases). In germline, CDR1 is LGHNT, CDR2 FRNRAP. The CDR3 extends over 13 amino acids. Trimming shortened V by 5 bases and J by 6 bases, and 11 bases separated the two germline ends. The CDR3 sequence is CASGHLDSQPQHF. CDR3 in DNA: TGTGCTAGTGGTCACCTCGACAGTCAGCCCCAGCATTTT.

This chain links TRBV28 with TRBJ1-2; D possibly corresponds to TRBD1 (5 bases). CDR1 and CDR2 (germline): MDHEN, SYDVKM. This CDR3 region has 11 residues. V was trimmed by 9 bases and J by 3 bases, leaving 8 bases between them. DNA of the CDR3: TGTGCCAGTCAGGGTGACTATGGCTACACCTTC. This translates into CASQGDYGYTF.

This clone turned up a few times. This chain uses TRBV20-1 with TRBJ2-7; D is perhaps TRBD2 (7 bases). The ends were cut back, 3 bases at V and 7 bases at J, with 10 bases in the middle. The CDR3 has 11 residues. Germline CDR1 reads DFQATT; CDR2 reads SNEGSKA (reference sequence). The CDR3 nucleotides read TGCAGTGCTAGTAAGGGGGGGGAGCAGTACTTC. Its protein is CSASKGGEQYF.

The chain employs TRBV6-1 and TRBJ2-1; 13 bases fit TRBD2. The CDR3 length is 15 residues. The ends lost 6 bases at V and 2 bases at J; junction bases unmatched: 1. The germline CDR1 and CDR2 sequences are MNHNS and SASEGT. The CDR3 DNA reads as TGTGCCAGCAGAGGGACTAGCGGGACCTACAATGAGCAGTTCTTC. It codes for CASRGTSGTYNEQFF.

The chain carries TRBV10-3 and TRBJ2-3; no firm D call. Trimming shortened V by 6 bases and J by 2 bases, and 6 bases separated the two germline ends. Germline CDR1 is ENHRY and CDR2 is SYGVKD. The CDR3 runs to 12 residues. The CDR3 DNA reads TGTGCCATCAGCTCGTACACAGATACGCAGTATTTT. This sequence encodes CAISSYTDTQYF.

The chain links TRBV6-5 to TRBJ1-4, with a weak D call TRBD1 (6 bases). The V end was cut by 6 bases, the J end by 1 base, with 9 bases between. CDR1 is MNHEY, CDR2 SVGAGI, per germline. CDR3 length: 14 residues. In DNA, the CDR3 is TGTGCCAGCAGAGTCAGGGGAACTAATGAAAAACTGTTTTTT. This codes for CASRVRGTNEKLFF.

The V call is TRBV4-3, the J call TRBJ2-3; 9 bases align to TRBD1. Trimming at V came to 1 base and at J to 5 bases, leaving 7 bases not matched to a gene. Germline loops: CDR1 LGHNA, CDR2 YSLEER. The CDR3 is 16 residues long. The CDR3 nucleotides are TGCGCCAGCAGCCAAGCGGGGGACAGGGTTGGAGATACGCAGTATTTT. Its translation: CASSQAGDRVGDTQYF.

The V gene is TRBV7-8, the J gene TRBJ2-1; the D is unclear. Germline-derived CDR1 and CDR2 are SGHVS and FQNEAQ. CDR3 length: 12 residues. V was shortened by 3 bases and J by 10 bases, with 10 bases between the two germline ends. CDR3 in amino acids: CASSFPASEQFF. For the CDR3, the DNA is TGTGCCAGCAGCTTTCCAGCGTCCGAGCAGTTCTTC.

The J gene is TRBJ1-4, the V gene TRBV5-6; tentative D call: TRBD1 (6 bases). The CDR3 sequence is 14 residues long. V was trimmed by 4 bases and J by 5 bases, leaving 12 bases between them. Germline V gene lookup returns CDR1 SGHDT and CDR2 YYEEEE. The CDR3 nucleotides read TGTGCCAGCAGCCCCGGGACAATAAATGAAAAACTGTTTTTT. Protein sequence: CASSPGTINEKLFF.

The chain joins TRBV19 to TRBJ1-6; TRBD1 agrees at 7 bases. Germline trimming cut 1 base from V and 7 bases from J; bases unmatched to any gene: 4. The CDR3 length is 15 residues. Germline V lookup: CDR1 LNHDA, CDR2 SQIVND (reference sequence). CDR3 nucleotides: TGTGCCAGTAGTATAGGTAACAGGGGAAATTCACCCCTCCACTTT. Translating it yields CASSIGNRGNSPLHF.

The chain has TRBV29-1 and TRBJ1-1, with 10 bases identical to TRBD1. Germline values: CDR1 SQVTM, CDR2 ANQGSEA. The V gene end was trimmed by 5 bases and the J gene end by 5 bases; junction bases not matched to a gene: 5. CDR3 length equals 13 residues. The CDR3 sequence: CSVRTGGLTEAFF. CDR3 DNA sequence: TGCAGCGTTCGGACAGGGGGTCTTACTGAAGCTTTCTTT.

The chain uses TRBV29-1 and TRBJ1-1; D might be TRBD1 (6 bases). Trimming cost V 4 bases and J 0 bases, with 15 bases left between them. Germline CDR1 and CDR2: SQVTM and ANQGSEA. The CDR3 is made up of 15 amino acids. The CDR3 reads CSVGGDRPLNTEAFF. CDR3 coding DNA: TGCAGCGTTGGGGGTGACAGGCCCCTGAACACTGAAGCTTTCTTT.

This chain's CDR3 is CSGLLAGQGTQYF. CDR3 sequence (DNA): TGCAGCGGCCTCTTAGCGGGACAGGGTACCCAGTACTTC. The chain links TRBV29-1 to TRBJ2-5, with a weak D call TRBD1 (9 bases). Germline V gives CDR1 SQVTM, CDR2 ANQGSEA. This CDR3 contains 13 residues. Trimming took off 7 bases at V and 8 bases at J, with 20 bases between the two ends.

The chain couples TRBV5-1 to TRBJ2-3; no clear D. The CDR3 consists of 14 residues. With 0 bases removed from V and 4 bases from J, the gap between germline ends came to 9 bases. The germline CDR1 and CDR2 sequences are SGHRS and YFSETQ. In nucleotides, the CDR3 is TGCGCCAGCAGCTTGGGAGGTATCGCAGATACGCAGTATTTT. Its protein product is CASSLGGIADTQYF.

The rearrangement uses TRBV21-1 and TRBJ2-5; no DNA check was done on the table's D call, TRBD1. TRBV21-1 is designated a pseudogene. The CDR3 runs 16 residues. CDR3 DNA sequence: TGTGCCAGCAGCAAAGGCCTGGGGCAGGCGCTGTTGCAGCAGTACTTC. Translated: CASSKGLGQALLQQYF.

The chain combines TRBV7-9 with TRBJ1-2; 12 positions match TRBD1. Germline-derived CDR1 and CDR2 are SEHNR and FQNEAQ (reference sequence). Trimming took 1 base from V and 4 from J; bases not matched to a gene: 10. There are 18 residues in the CDR3. CDR3 region: CASSLVSGGQGAGYGYTF. As DNA, the CDR3 is TGTGCCAGCAGCTTAGTTTCTGGGGGACAGGGGGCTGGCTATGGCTACACCTTC. Complete variable domain (other parts from reference TRBV7-9 and TRBJ1-2): DTGVSQNPRHKITKRGQNVTFRCDPISEHNRLYWYRQTLGQGPEFLTYFQNEAQLEKSRLLSDRFSAERPKGSFSTLEIQRTEQGDSAMYLCASSLVSGGQGAGYGYTFGSGTRLTVV.

This chain uses TRBV18 with TRBJ2-7; D perhaps matches TRBD1 (5 bases). V was shortened by 2 bases and J by 4 bases, with 9 bases between the two germline ends. In germline, CDR1 is KGHSH, CDR2 LQKENI. This CDR3 region has 13 residues. This CDR3 is CASSPTRAYEQYF. CDR3 nucleotide sequence: TGTGCCAGCTCACCAACCAGGGCTTACGAGCAGTACTTC.

This chain connects TRBV2 to TRBJ1-5, with no clear D. CDR1 is SNHLY and CDR2 is FYNNEI in the germline V gene. Trimming pared 6 bases from V and 6 bases from J, leaving 12 bases between. The CDR3 sequence is 13 residues long. In nucleotides, the CDR3 is TGTGCCAGCAGCTCTCGGAGCTTTCAGCCCCAGCATTTT. This gives the protein CASSSRSFQPQHF.

CDR3 sequence reads: CASSSTEKSYNEQFF. In nucleotides, the CDR3 is TGTGCCAGCAGCTCCACAGAGAAGTCCTACAATGAGCAGTTCTTC. J is TRBJ2-1 and V is TRBV11-3; no clear D. The CDR3 runs to 15 residues. V lost 4 bases and J 1 base, leaving 11 bases between the germline ends. Germline CDR1 reads SGHNT; CDR2 reads YENEEA. The full variable domain, rest sourced from reference TRBV11-3 and TRBJ2-1, is EAGVVQSPRYKIIEKKQPVAFWCNPISGHNTLYWYLQNLGQGPELLIRYENEEAVDDSQLPKDRFSAERLKGVDSTLKIQPAELGDSAVYLCASSSTEKSYNEQFFGPGTRLTVL.

V gene TRBV11-2 combines with J gene TRBJ2-1; D gene unclear. CDR1 and CDR2 (germline): SGHAT, FQNNGV. The V and J ends lost 1 base and 0 bases respectively, with 4 bases between them. The CDR3 runs to 14 residues. CDR3 coding DNA: TGTGCCAGCAGCTTAGGTAACTCCTACAATGAGCAGTTCTTC. It is translated as CASSLGNSYNEQFF.

This clone was detected only once. The rearrangement uses TRBV28 and TRBJ2-2; D not resolved. CDR1 is MDHEN, CDR2 SYDVKM, per germline. The V gene lost 5 bases and the J gene lost 3 bases, with 10 bases spanning the gap. The CDR3 has 14 residues. The chain's CDR3 is CASSHVAHTGELFF. The CDR3 DNA follows: TGTGCCAGCAGTCACGTGGCCCACACCGGGGAGCTGTTTTTT.

This clone was picked up a small number of times. The rearrangement uses TRBV13 and TRBJ1-1, with 9 bases identical to TRBD1. Germline CDR1 reads PRHDT; CDR2 reads FYEKMQ (reference sequence). The V and J ends lost 4 bases and 7 bases, in that order; junction bases with no gene match: 7. This CDR3 has 14 amino acids. CDR3 nucleotide sequence: TGTGCCAGCAGCTCCAACAGGGGGCAGAGTGAAGCTTTCTTT. The encoded protein is CASSSNRGQSEAFF.

The sample holds many counts of this clone. The chain carries TRBV4-3 and TRBJ1-4; D remains ambiguous. CDR1 is LGHNA and CDR2 is YSLEER in the germline V gene. There are 14 residues in the CDR3. Trimming shortened V by 1 base and J by 8 bases, and 11 bases separated the two germline ends. CDR3 nucleotide sequence: TGCGCCAGCAGCCAAGGAACTAGAGGAGAAAAACTGTTTTTT. Protein product: CASSQGTRGEKLFF.

This clone showed up just a few times. V is TRBV4-1 and J is TRBJ2-1; TRBD1 aligns across 8 bases. The V and J ends lost 3 bases and 5 bases, in that order; junction bases with no gene match: 9. The CDR3 loop spans 16 amino acids. Germline V lookup: CDR1 MGHRA, CDR2 YSYEKL. As DNA, the CDR3 is TGCGCCAGCAGCCAGGCGGACAGGGCTAGCAACAATGAGCAGTTCTTC. Its translation is CASSQADRASNNEQFF.